A selection of T cell receptor beta chains follows, all from one sample in a study of T cells after yellow fever vaccination. One entry per CDR3 protein results from TCRdb running MiXCR on the 5' RACE reads. Of about 400,000 distinct CDR3 sequences in the sample, under 7.5% were seen once. The sample here was PBMCs, taken 5 days after the yellow fever booster vaccination. The receptors come from a man under 40 who received the YFV17D yellow fever vaccine. CDR3s include the opening cysteine and the closing phenylalanine or tryptophan. The D gene is left open where the match is weak. Rows may omit the clone size; those that give it use once, few, many or a size class.

j_gene	abundance	v_gene	d_gene	CDR3nt	CDR3aa
TRBJ1-6	few	TRBV20-1	-	TGCAGTGCTAGAGCTGTTCAGGGCCCTAGGTCCCTCCACTTT	CSARAVQGPRSLHF
TRBJ2-7	few	TRBV19	-	TGTGCCAGTAGTATGAAGCATGCGGAAACCTACGAGCAGTACTTC	CASSMKHAETYEQYF
TRBJ1-4	-	TRBV4-3	-	TGCGCCAGCAGCCAAGATCTGGGAACGGGATTTAATGAAAAACTGTTTTTT	CASSQDLGTGFNEKLFF
TRBJ2-7	many	TRBV19	-	TGTGCCAGTAGTAACGGACAGACCTACGAGCAGTACTTC	CASSNGQTYEQYF
TRBJ2-7	many	TRBV9	-	TGTGCCAGCAGCCCCTCCCCCAGAACCTACGAGCAGTACTTC	CASSPSPRTYEQYF
TRBJ1-3	many	TRBV7-8	-	TGTGCCAGCAGCCCGCTGACACACGGAAACACCATATATTTT	CASSPLTHGNTIYF
TRBJ2-1	-	TRBV19	-	TGTGCCAGTAGTATAGAGGGAACTAGGGTTGAGCAGTTCTTC	CASSIEGTRVEQFF
TRBJ2-7	many	TRBV12-3/TRBV12-4	-	TGTGCCAGCAAAAAAGACGGCCACTCCTACGAGCAGTACTTC	CASKKDGHSYEQYF
TRBJ2-2	many	TRBV12-3/TRBV12-4	-	TGTGCCAGCATCGAAGGGGCCCCCGGCACCGGGGAGCTGTTTTTT	CASIEGAPGTGELFF
TRBJ2-1	-	TRBV4-1	TRBD2	TGCGCCAGCAGCCAGGACCCGGGACTAGCGGGAGCAGGTAGGAACAATGAGCAGTTCTTC	CASSQDPGLAGAGRNNEQFF
TRBJ2-1	many	TRBV20-1	-	TGCGCCTCCAGGAGGCGCGAATACAATGAGCAGTTCTTC	CASRRREYNEQFF
TRBJ2-3	-	TRBV5-1	TRBD1	TGCGCCAGCAGATCCGAGGGGGCACCTCCCACAGATACGCAGTATTTT	CASRSEGAPPTDTQYF
TRBJ2-2	few	TRBV4-3	-	TGCGCCAGCAGCCAAGGACTCAGTGCGGGGGAGCTGTTTTTT	CASSQGLSAGELFF
TRBJ1-1	many	TRBV30	-	TGTGCCTGGAGTGCCGGGAGGACTGAAGCTTTCTTT	CAWSAGRTEAFF
TRBJ1-4	many	TRBV29-1	-	TGCAGCGTTGAAGATCTTCGGGCAACAACTAATGAAAAACTGTTTTTT	CSVEDLRATTNEKLFF
TRBJ2-1	many	TRBV28	TRBD1	TGTGCCAGCAGTTTCAGGCCAGGGGGCTTCTACAATGAGCAGTTCTTC	CASSFRPGGFYNEQFF
TRBJ2-3	many	TRBV18	-	TGTGCCAGCTCACCACAACAGTTAGGAGATACGCAGTATTTT	CASSPQQLGDTQYF
TRBJ2-1	many	TRBV28	TRBD2	TGTGCCAGCAGTTTCTCCGCACTAGCGAAAAGAAATGAGCAGTTCTTC	CASSFSALAKRNEQFF
TRBJ2-7	-	TRBV14	TRBD2	TGTGCCAGCAGCCTCGGCCAGGGACTAGCCCGCTACGAGCAGTACTTC	CASSLGQGLARYEQYF
TRBJ2-1	few	TRBV11-2	-	TGTGCCAGCAGCTTAGTCATGGGGCCAAACAATGAGCAGTTCTTC	CASSLVMGPNNEQFF
TRBJ2-3	many	TRBV12-3/TRBV12-4	TRBD2	TGTGCCAGCAGTTTAGCTAGCGGGAGTGGCGATACGCAGTATTTT	CASSLASGSGDTQYF
TRBJ2-7	few	TRBV5-1	TRBD2	TGCGCCAGCAGCTTGGGCTCTAGCGGGAGCGGTTCCTACGAGCAGTACTTC	CASSLGSSGSGSYEQYF
TRBJ2-7	-	TRBV6-2/TRBV6-3	TRBD2	TGTGCCAGCAGTTACGGCGGGAGTGGGTACGAGCAGTACTTC	CASSYGGSGYEQYF
TRBJ2-3	many	TRBV10-3	TRBD2	TGTGCCATCAGGTCCCCGAGGGCTAGCGGGGGCACAGATACGCAGTATTTT	CAIRSPRASGGTDTQYF
TRBJ2-4	few	TRBV9	-	TGTGCCAGCAGCGTAGGGGGGGCGGAAGCCAAAAACATTCAGTACTTC	CASSVGGAEAKNIQYF
TRBJ2-3	many	TRBV4-2	TRBD2	TGTGCCAGCAGCCAAGGGGCCCGGGGGGGAGGTGGCACAGATACGCAGTATTTT	CASSQGARGGGGTDTQYF
TRBJ2-3	few	TRBV5-1	-	TGCGCCAGCAGCATCGGACAGCGAGATACGCAGTATTTT	CASSIGQRDTQYF
TRBJ2-6	few	TRBV18	-	TGTGCCAGCTCACCAGGGTCTGGGGCCAACGTCCTGACTTTC	CASSPGSGANVLTF
TRBJ2-2	few	TRBV2	-	TGTGCCAGCAGTGCCGCGGGCCTAGCTATATCCGGGGAGCTGTTTTTT	CASSAAGLAISGELFF
TRBJ2-2	few	TRBV29-1	-	TGCAGCGTGCCGGACAGTGCGAACACCGGGGAGCTGTTTTTT	CSVPDSANTGELFF
TRBJ2-7	few	TRBV7-2	-	TGTGCCAGCAGCTTCACTTTGGACGGGTACTACGAGCAGTACTTC	CASSFTLDGYYEQYF
TRBJ2-3	-	TRBV4-2	-	TGTGCCAGCAGCCAAGGTGATAACCGGGCGCAGTATTTT	CASSQGDNRAQYF
TRBJ2-7	few	TRBV4-2	TRBD2	TGTGCCAGCAGCCAAGGAGGGACTAGCGGAGTTGGGGAGCAGTACTTC	CASSQGGTSGVGEQYF
TRBJ2-7	-	TRBV6-2/TRBV6-3	TRBD2	TGTGCCAGCACCATAGCGGGAGCCGCACCCTACGAGCAGTACTTC	CASTIAGAAPYEQYF
TRBJ2-1	-	TRBV6-2/TRBV6-3	-	TGTGCCAGCATCTACGATGGGGGTTCCTACAATGAGCAGTTCTTC	CASIYDGGSYNEQFF